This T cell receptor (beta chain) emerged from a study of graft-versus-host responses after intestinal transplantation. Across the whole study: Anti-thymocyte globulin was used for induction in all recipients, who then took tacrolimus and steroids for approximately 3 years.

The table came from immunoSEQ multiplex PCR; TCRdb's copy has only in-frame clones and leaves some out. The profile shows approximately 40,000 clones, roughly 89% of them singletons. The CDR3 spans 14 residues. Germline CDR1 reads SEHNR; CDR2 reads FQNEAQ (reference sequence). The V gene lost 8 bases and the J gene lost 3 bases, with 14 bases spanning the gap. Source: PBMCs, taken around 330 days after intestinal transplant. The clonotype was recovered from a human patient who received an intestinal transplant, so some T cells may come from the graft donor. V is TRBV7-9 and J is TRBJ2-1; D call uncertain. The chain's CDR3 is CASEPGLYYNEQFF. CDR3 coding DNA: TGTGCCAGCGAACCGGGTCTCTACTACAATGAGCAGTTCTTC.